This TCR beta chain originates from a study of CD4 T cells in relation to SARS-CoV-2 and coronaviruses. Study context: TCR beta CDR3s were sequenced after roughly nine-day antigen culture of PBMCs. General study findings and limits: In about 65% of donors, memory CD4+ clonotypes crossrecognized SARS-CoV-2 and at least one common cold coronavirus spike.

CD4+ T cells from unexposed donors were obtained before the COVID-19 pandemic (2011-2018). The cells were cultured for less than twelve days before CD4+ T cells were isolated. Testing used SARS-CoV-2 S/N and four cold-coronavirus spikes on unexposed-donor CD4+ T cells, cells permitting. With respect to this clone: Its antigen is unidentified.

CDR1 is SGHNT and CDR2 is YYREEE in the germline V gene (reference sequence). The CDR3 sequence is 14 residues long. V was pared by 3 bases and J by 8 bases, with 5 bases of the junction left unmatched. Libraries were prepared by immunoSEQ multiplex PCR; TCRdb keeps only in-frame clonotypes and omits some of them. The sample has around 15,000 clones, 80% to 85% seen once. Sequencing input: CD4+ T cells from PBMCs, cultured in vitro. The rearrangement joins TRBV5-4 to TRBJ2-1; 10 bases are shared with TRBD1. The TCR sequence derives from a human donor in good health. CDR3 in amino acids: CASSWDRGSYEQFF. CDR3 DNA sequence: TGTGCCAGCAGCTGGGACAGGGGATCATATGAGCAGTTCTTC.